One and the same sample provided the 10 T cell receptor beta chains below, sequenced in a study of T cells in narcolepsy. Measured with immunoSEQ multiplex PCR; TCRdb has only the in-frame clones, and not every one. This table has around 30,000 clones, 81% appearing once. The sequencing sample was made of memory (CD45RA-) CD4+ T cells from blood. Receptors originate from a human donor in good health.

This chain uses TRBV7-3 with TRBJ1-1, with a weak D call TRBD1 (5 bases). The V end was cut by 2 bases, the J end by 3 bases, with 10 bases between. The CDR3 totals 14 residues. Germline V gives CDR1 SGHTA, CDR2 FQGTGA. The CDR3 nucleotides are TGTGCCAGCAGCTTACAGGGTCGGGACACTGAAGCTTTCTTT. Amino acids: CASSLQGRDTEAFF.

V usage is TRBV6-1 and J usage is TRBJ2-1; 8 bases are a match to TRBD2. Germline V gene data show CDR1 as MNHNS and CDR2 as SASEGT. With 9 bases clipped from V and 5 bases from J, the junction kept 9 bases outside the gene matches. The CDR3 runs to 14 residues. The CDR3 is CASYLAGRNNEQFF. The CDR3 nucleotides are TGTGCCAGTTACCTAGCGGGCCGAAACAATGAGCAGTTCTTC.

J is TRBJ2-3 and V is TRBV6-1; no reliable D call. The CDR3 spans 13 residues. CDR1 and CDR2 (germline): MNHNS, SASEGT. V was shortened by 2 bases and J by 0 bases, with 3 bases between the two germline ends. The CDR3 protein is CASSEISTDTQYF. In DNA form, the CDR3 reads TGTGCCAGCAGTGAAATCAGCACAGATACGCAGTATTTT.

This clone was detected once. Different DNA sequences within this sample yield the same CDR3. CDR3 loop: CASSQELISGNTIYF. The DNA of the CDR3 is TGTGCCAGCAGCCAAGAGTTGATTTCTGGAAACACCATATATTTT. The rearrangement links TRBV14 to TRBJ1-3; D gene ambiguous. Between the trimmed V and J ends, which lost 0 bases and 1 base, there was a span of 7 bases. CDR1 is SGHDN and CDR2 is FVKESK in the germline V gene. This CDR3 region has 15 residues.

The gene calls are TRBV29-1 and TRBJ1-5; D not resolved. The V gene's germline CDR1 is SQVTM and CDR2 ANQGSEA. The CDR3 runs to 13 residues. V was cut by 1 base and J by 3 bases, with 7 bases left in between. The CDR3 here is CSVEAGPNQPQHF. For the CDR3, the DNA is TGCAGCGTTGAAGCAGGCCCCAATCAGCCCCAGCATTTT.

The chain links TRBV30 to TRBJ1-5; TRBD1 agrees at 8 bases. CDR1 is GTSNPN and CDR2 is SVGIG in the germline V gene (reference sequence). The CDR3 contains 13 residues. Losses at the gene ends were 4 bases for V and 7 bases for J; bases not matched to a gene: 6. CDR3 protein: CAWTGQGGQPQHF. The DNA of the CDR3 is TGTGCCTGGACCGGACAGGGAGGACAGCCCCAGCATTTT.

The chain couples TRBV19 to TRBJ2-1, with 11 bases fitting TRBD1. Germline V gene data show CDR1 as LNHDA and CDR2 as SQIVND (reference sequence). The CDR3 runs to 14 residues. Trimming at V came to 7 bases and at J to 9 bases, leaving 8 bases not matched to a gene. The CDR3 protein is CASKGQGAEGEQFF. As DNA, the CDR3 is TGTGCCAGTAAAGGACAGGGGGCTGAGGGTGAGCAGTTCTTC.

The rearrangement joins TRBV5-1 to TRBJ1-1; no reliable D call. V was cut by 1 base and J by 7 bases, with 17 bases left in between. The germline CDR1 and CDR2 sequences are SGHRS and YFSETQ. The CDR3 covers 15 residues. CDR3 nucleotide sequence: TGCGCCAGCAGCTTGCAGGACTATAGAGGCTTTGAAGCTTTCTTT. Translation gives CASSLQDYRGFEAFF.

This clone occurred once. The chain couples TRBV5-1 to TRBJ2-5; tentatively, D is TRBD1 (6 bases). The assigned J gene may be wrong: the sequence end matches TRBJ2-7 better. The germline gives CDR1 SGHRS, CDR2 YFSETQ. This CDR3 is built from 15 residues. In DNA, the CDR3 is TGCGCCAGCAGCTGGAGGACCAGGGGTACCTACGAGCAGTACTTC. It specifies CASSWRTRGTYEQYF.

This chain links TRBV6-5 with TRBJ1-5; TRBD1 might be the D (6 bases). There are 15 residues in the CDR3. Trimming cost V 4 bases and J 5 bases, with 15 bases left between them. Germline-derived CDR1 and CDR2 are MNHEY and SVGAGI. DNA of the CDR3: TGTGCCAGCAGTTCCCGACAGGCGGGAGATCAGCCCCAGCATTTT. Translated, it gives CASSSRQAGDQPQHF.